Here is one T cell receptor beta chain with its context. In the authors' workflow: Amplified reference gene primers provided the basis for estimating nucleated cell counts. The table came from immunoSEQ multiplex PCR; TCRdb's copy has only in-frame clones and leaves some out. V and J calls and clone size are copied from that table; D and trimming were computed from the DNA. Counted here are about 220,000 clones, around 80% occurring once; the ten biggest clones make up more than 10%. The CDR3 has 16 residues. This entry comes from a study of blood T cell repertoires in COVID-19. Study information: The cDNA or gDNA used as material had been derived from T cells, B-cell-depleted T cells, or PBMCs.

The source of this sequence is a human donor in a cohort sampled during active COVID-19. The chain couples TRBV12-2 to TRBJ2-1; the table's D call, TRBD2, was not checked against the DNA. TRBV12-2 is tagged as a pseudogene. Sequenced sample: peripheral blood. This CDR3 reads CASRLCMGETYNEQFF. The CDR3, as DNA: TGTGCAAGTCGCTTATGTATGGGAGAGACCTACAATGAGCAGTTCTTC.